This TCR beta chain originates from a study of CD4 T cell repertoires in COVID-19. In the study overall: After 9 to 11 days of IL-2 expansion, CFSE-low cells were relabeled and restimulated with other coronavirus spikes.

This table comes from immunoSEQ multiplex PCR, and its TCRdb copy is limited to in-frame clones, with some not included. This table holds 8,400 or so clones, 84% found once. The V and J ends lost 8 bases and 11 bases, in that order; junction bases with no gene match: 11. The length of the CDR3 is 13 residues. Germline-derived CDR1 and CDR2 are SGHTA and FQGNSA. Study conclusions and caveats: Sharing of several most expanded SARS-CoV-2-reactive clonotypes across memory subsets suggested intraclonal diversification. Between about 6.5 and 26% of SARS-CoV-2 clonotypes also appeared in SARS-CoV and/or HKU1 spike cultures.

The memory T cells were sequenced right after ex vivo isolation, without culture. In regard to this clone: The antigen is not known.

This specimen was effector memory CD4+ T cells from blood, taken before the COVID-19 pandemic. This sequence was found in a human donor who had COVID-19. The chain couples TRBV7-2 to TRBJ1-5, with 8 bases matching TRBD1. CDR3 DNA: TGTGCCAGCTTGGAACAGGGGGTAGGGTCCCAGCATTTT. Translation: CASLEQGVGSQHF.